The 22 T cell receptor beta chains reported below all come from one sample, sequenced in a study of cytomegalovirus exposure and HLA in healthy donors. Sequencing was performed with immunoSEQ multiplex PCR; in TCRdb, only in-frame clones are kept and a portion is missing. Counted here are 150,000 to 200,000 clones, roughly 86% occurring once; the ten biggest clones make up approximately 1.5%. Sequencing input: PBMCs. Receptors originate from a woman aged 18-29 years in good health and CMV-seronegative.

The chain uses TRBV7-8 and TRBJ1-1, with D possibly matching TRBD1 (6 bases). V was trimmed by 2 bases and J by 4 bases, leaving 11 bases between them. Germline CDR1 SGHVS, CDR2 FQNEAQ. The CDR3 has 14 amino acids. The CDR3, as DNA: TGTGCCAGCAGCTTAAATCAGGGGAGCACTGAAGCTTTCTTT. Translation gives CASSLNQGSTEAFF.

The V and J genes are TRBV5-1 and TRBJ1-2; TRBD1 might be the D (5 bases). This CDR3 spans 13 amino acids. Germline V gene data show CDR1 as SGHRS and CDR2 as YFSETQ. Trimming left V 0 bases short and J 3 bases short, with 6 bases between. CDR3 DNA: TGCGCCAGCAGCTTGGTAGGGGACTATGGCTACACCTTC. Protein sequence: CASSLVGDYGYTF.

The chain links TRBV29-1 to TRBJ1-1, with 7 bases fitting TRBD1. Germline CDR1 is SQVTM and CDR2 is ANQGSEA. Trimming took 6 bases from V and 4 from J; bases not matched to a gene: 8. The CDR3 is made up of 13 amino acids. In DNA form, the CDR3 reads TGCAGCGTGGAGGGACAGAAGAGCACTGAAGCTTTCTTT. Protein product: CSVEGQKSTEAFF. The full variable domain, with the rest looked up from reference TRBV29-1 and TRBJ1-1, is SAVISQKPSRDICQRGTSLTIQCQVDSQVTMMFWYRQQPGQSLTLIATANQGSEATYESGFVIDKFPISRPNLTFSTLTVSNMSPEDSSIYLCSVEGQKSTEAFFGQGTRLTVV.

This clone has just a few counts. This chain links TRBV2 with TRBJ1-4; no clear D. V lost 8 bases and J lost 6, with 7 bases in between. CDR1 is SNHLY and CDR2 is FYNNEI in the germline V gene. CDR3 length: 11 residues. The CDR3, as DNA: TGTGCCAGCGTTCGGGATGAAAAACTGTTTTTT. Its protein product is CASVRDEKLFF. Looking up the rest from reference TRBV2 and TRBJ1-4 gives the full variable domain: EPEVTQTPSHQVTQMGQEVILRCVPISNHLYFYWYRQILGQKVEFLVSFYNNEISEKSEIFDDQFSVERPDGSNFTLKIRSTKLEDSAMYFCASVRDEKLFFGSGTQLSVL.

This sequence joins TRBV29-1 and TRBJ2-1, with a possible D match to TRBD2 (5 bases). In germline, CDR1 is SQVTM, CDR2 ANQGSEA. V lost 4 bases and J lost 7, with 5 bases in between. CDR3 length equals 10 residues. The CDR3 DNA follows: TGCAGCGTTGGGAGGAATGAGCAGTTCTTC. This codes for CSVGRNEQFF.

This clone was found a few times. V and J are TRBV27 and TRBJ2-5; D perhaps matches TRBD1 (5 bases). CDR1 and CDR2 (germline): MNHEY, SMNVEV (reference sequence). The length of the CDR3 is 16 residues. V shed 3 bases and J shed 5 bases, with 19 bases lying between them. Written as DNA, the CDR3 is TGTGCCAGCAGTTTGGGGTGGGGTAAGGGGCGGGAGACCCAGTACTTC. Its protein is CASSLGWGKGRETQYF.

This chain links TRBV13 with TRBJ1-3, with a tentative D call TRBD1 (5 bases). This CDR3 is built from 14 residues. The V gene's germline CDR1 is PRHDT and CDR2 FYEKMQ (reference sequence). The V end lost 5 bases, the J end lost 4 bases, and 12 bases lay between the germline ends. The CDR3 region has the DNA TGTGCCAGCAGCATAAGGGGCAGAGGAAACACCATATATTTT. Its protein product is CASSIRGRGNTIYF.

The chain links TRBV4-2 to TRBJ1-1; no definite D call. Trimming stripped 4 bases from V and 1 base from J, with 16 bases between. Germline CDR1 and CDR2: LGHNA and YNFKEQ. The CDR3 totals 16 residues. The CDR3 DNA is TGTGCCAGCAGCCCCCGGACCGACCGGGGGAACACTGAAGCTTTCTTT. Translating it yields CASSPRTDRGNTEAFF.

V is TRBV18 and J is TRBJ1-1; D gene unclear. Germline V gene data show CDR1 as KGHSH and CDR2 as LQKENI. V shed 1 base and J shed 1 base, with 4 bases lying between them. The CDR3 is 13 amino acids. CDR3 loop: CASSPQQNTEAFF. DNA for the CDR3: TGTGCCAGCTCACCACAGCAGAACACTGAAGCTTTCTTT.

This clone was counted a few times. This chain joins TRBV27 and TRBJ1-1; D perhaps matches TRBD1 (6 bases). V lost 5 bases and J 1 base, leaving 11 bases between the germline ends. Looked up from germline, CDR1 is MNHEY and CDR2 is SMNVEV (reference sequence). The CDR3 length is 14 residues. The CDR3, as DNA: TGTGCCAGCAGTGTACAGGGCCCGAACACTGAAGCTTTCTTT. Protein: CASSVQGPNTEAFF.

CDR3 amino acids: CASSGTSGGYNEQFF. The CDR3 bases are TGTGCCAGCAGCGGAACTAGCGGGGGCTACAATGAGCAGTTCTTC. The chain has TRBV5-6 and TRBJ2-1, with 11 bases that match TRBD2. The CDR3 contains 15 residues. J gave up 3 bases and V 4 bases, and 3 bases lay outside the gene matches. CDR1 and CDR2 from the germline V gene are SGHDT and YYEEEE.

The rearrangement joins TRBV2 to TRBJ1-2; 8 bases map to TRBD1. Germline values: CDR1 SNHLY, CDR2 FYNNEI. The CDR3 consists of 13 residues. The CDR3 DNA sequence: TGTGCAAGCTCGGGGACAGGTCTATCTGGCTACACCTTC. Translation: CASSGTGLSGYTF.

This clone was seen a handful of times. The chain uses TRBV5-4 and TRBJ2-2; 11 bases are shared with TRBD1. V was clipped by 4 bases and J by 5 bases; unmatched bases: 7. Germline V lookup: CDR1 SGHNT, CDR2 YYREEE (reference sequence). This CDR3 is 16 amino acids long. CDR3 protein: CASSRGTGGWTGELFF. The DNA for the CDR3 is TGTGCCAGCAGCAGAGGGACAGGGGGATGGACCGGGGAGCTGTTTTTT.

The chain carries TRBV11-2 and TRBJ2-1; possibly TRBD2 for D (6 bases). Germline loops: CDR1 SGHAT, CDR2 FQNNGV. There are 15 residues in the CDR3. Trimming stripped 6 bases from V and 6 bases from J, with 18 bases between. CDR3 sequence reads: CASREVRGDLNEQFF. The CDR3, as DNA: TGTGCCAGCAGAGAAGTGCGGGGAGACCTCAATGAGCAGTTCTTC.

J is TRBJ2-7 and V is TRBV15, with 8 bases lining up with TRBD2. V shed 0 bases, J shed 2 bases, and the junction held 18 bases outside the gene matches. CDR1 is LNHNV and CDR2 is YYDKDF in the germline V gene (reference sequence). The CDR3 spans 20 residues. CDR3 sequence reads: CATSRDRWGGEAGGAYEQYF. CDR3 coding DNA: TGTGCCACCAGCAGAGATCGGTGGGGGGGTGAGGCGGGAGGTGCCTACGAGCAGTACTTC. The variable domain in full, completed from reference TRBV15 and TRBJ2-7, reads DAMVIQNPRYQVTQFGKPVTLSCSQTLNHNVMYWYQQKSSQAPKLLFHYYDKDFNNEADTPDNFQSRRPNTSFCFLDIRSPGLGDTAMYLCATSRDRWGGEAGGAYEQYFGPGTRLTVT.

This clone has a single count. V and J are TRBV9 and TRBJ2-2; 14 bases align to TRBD2. Germline values: CDR1 SGDLS, CDR2 YYNGEE. J lost 7 bases, V lost 4 bases, and 12 bases had no gene match. This CDR3 is built from 18 residues. This chain's CDR3 is CASSQGRGTSGSVGELFF. DNA for the CDR3: TGTGCCAGCAGCCAGGGGCGGGGGACTAGCGGGAGCGTCGGGGAGCTGTTTTTT. Supplemented by reference TRBV9 and TRBJ2-2, the full variable domain reads DSGVTQTPKHLITATGQRVTLRCSPRSGDLSVYWYQQSLDQGLQFLIQYYNGEERAKGNILERFSAQQFPDLHSELNLSSLELGDSALYFCASSQGRGTSGSVGELFFGEGSRLTVL.

The CDR3 DNA is TGCGCCAGCAGCCCTTGGGCTACCTCTGGAAACACCATATATTTT. Amino acids: CASSPWATSGNTIYF. The J gene is TRBJ1-3, the V gene TRBV4-1; no clear D. Germline lookup yields CDR1 MGHRA and CDR2 YSYEKL. Trimming shortened V by 4 bases and J by 0 bases, and 10 bases separated the two germline ends. This CDR3 comprises 15 residues.

V and J are TRBV7-9 and TRBJ1-4; D unclear. V was clipped by 1 base and J by 8 bases, with 5 bases between them. Germline V lookup: CDR1 SEHNR, CDR2 FQNEAQ (reference sequence). The CDR3 covers 12 residues. In DNA form, the CDR3 reads TGTGCCAGCAGCTTAGGGGCCGAAAAACTGTTTTTT. It specifies CASSLGAEKLFF.

Only a few counts were recorded for this clone. This chain connects TRBV6-6 to TRBJ1-1; D call uncertain. The CDR3 spans 15 residues. Germline V gives CDR1 MNHNY, CDR2 SVGAGI (reference sequence). V lost 3 bases, J lost 1 base, and 12 bases lay in between. In DNA form, the CDR3 reads TGTGCCAGCAGTTATAACATGGGAGCGAACACTGAAGCTTTCTTT. Amino acid sequence: CASSYNMGANTEAFF.

The V call is TRBV11-2, the J call TRBJ1-5; 9 positions agree with TRBD1. Trimming at V came to 5 bases and at J to 1 base, leaving 6 bases not matched to a gene. Germline lookup yields CDR1 SGHAT and CDR2 FQNNGV. The length of the CDR3 is 16 residues. The CDR3, as DNA: TGTGCCAGCAGCCTTCTGACAGGGGGGAGCAATCAGCCCCAGCATTTT. The encoded protein is CASSLLTGGSNQPQHF.

The chain combines TRBV5-6 with TRBJ2-7; D may be TRBD1 (8 bases). The CDR3 length is 18 residues. Germline lookup yields CDR1 SGHDT and CDR2 YYEEEE. The V gene lost 3 bases and the J gene lost 5 bases, with 27 bases spanning the gap. This CDR3 is CASSSGQGRYRGTNEQYF. The CDR3 DNA sequence: TGTGCCAGCAGCTCCGGACAGGGTCGCTACCGGGGGACTAACGAGCAGTACTTC.

The chain is built from TRBV19 and TRBJ2-2; D perhaps matches TRBD2 (5 bases). Germline CDR1 is LNHDA and CDR2 is SQIVND (reference sequence). Trimming cost V 5 bases and J 0 bases, with 13 bases left between them. CDR3 size: 16 residues. Here the CDR3 DNA reads TGTGCCAGTAGTCGGAGTACTAGAACGAACACCGGGGAGCTGTTTTTT. Residues: CASSRSTRTNTGELFF.